Listed below are T cell receptor beta chains from one sample, sequenced in a study of immune reconstitution after stem cell transplant in scleroderma. TCRdb processed the RT-PCR reads anew with MiXCR; each CDR3 protein has one entry. The data show hundreds of distinct CDR3 sequences, roughly 8% seen once. The sample was taken before or after autologous hematopoietic stem cell transplantation (not recorded which). Source of these receptors: a male donor with systemic sclerosis. Both conserved end residues are part of each CDR3. The order of the fields is V gene, J gene, D gene, clone size, CDR3 DNA, CDR3 protein. The D gene is left open where the match is weak. Not every row has a clone size; where given, it reads once, few, many or a size class.

>TRBV4-3|TRBJ2-7|TRBD1|large
TGCGCCAGCAGCCTCGGGACAGGGGGCAACTACGAGCAGTACTTC
CASSLGTGGNYEQYF
>TRBV20-1|TRBJ2-3|NA|medium-sized
TGCAGTGCTAGAGGGGGGCGGGATACGCAGTATTTT
CSARGGRDTQYF
>TRBV20-1|TRBJ2-7|TRBD1|medium-sized
TGCAGTGCTAGGACAGGGGGCTACGAGCAGTACTTC
CSARTGGYEQYF
>TRBV24-1|TRBJ2-1|NA|large
TGTGCCACCAGTGAACAGGGAAGCTCCTACAATGAGCAGTTCTTC
CATSEQGSSYNEQFF
>TRBV9|TRBJ2-1|NA|large
TGTGCCAGCAGCGTAGAGAGAGGGCAGTACAATGAGCAGTTCTTC
CASSVERGQYNEQFF
>TRBV7-2|TRBJ2-3|TRBD1|medium-sized
TGTGCCAGCAGCCGGGACAGGGGCAGGGTAGTGTCGGTTCCGTATTTT
CASSRDRGRVVSVPYF
>TRBV12-3/TRBV12-4|TRBJ2-2|NA|medium-sized
TGTGCCAGCAGTTTAGTGGGGTACACCGGGGAGCTGTTTTTT
CASSLVGYTGELFF
>TRBV10-3|TRBJ2-3|TRBD1|NA
TGTGCCATCCAGGGGGCCGGCACAGATACGCAGTATTTT
CAIQGAGTDTQYF
>TRBV30|TRBJ1-1|NA|large
TGTGCCTGGAGTGTCTACACTGAAGCTTTCTTT
CAWSVYTEAFF